The present TCR beta chain was sequenced within a study of CD8 T cells in ankylosing spondylitis. The CDR3 spans 12 residues. Germline values: CDR1 SNHLY, CDR2 FYNNEI. V was pared by 7 bases and J by 8 bases, with 14 bases between. This clonotype turned up a few times. TCRdb re-called the 5' RACE reads through MiXCR, storing one row per CDR3 protein. The table records around 320,000 distinct CDR3 sequences, less than 25% of them present only once. The TCR was taken from a female donor with ankylosing spondylitis or in good health (not recorded which). V usage is TRBV2 and J usage is TRBJ1-2; unclear D gene. Sequenced material: blood, either unsorted or a sorted T cell fraction (not recorded which). CDR3 sequence reads: CASNRGGSGYTF. The CDR3 coding sequence is TGTGCCAGCAATAGAGGAGGATCCGGCTACACCTTC.